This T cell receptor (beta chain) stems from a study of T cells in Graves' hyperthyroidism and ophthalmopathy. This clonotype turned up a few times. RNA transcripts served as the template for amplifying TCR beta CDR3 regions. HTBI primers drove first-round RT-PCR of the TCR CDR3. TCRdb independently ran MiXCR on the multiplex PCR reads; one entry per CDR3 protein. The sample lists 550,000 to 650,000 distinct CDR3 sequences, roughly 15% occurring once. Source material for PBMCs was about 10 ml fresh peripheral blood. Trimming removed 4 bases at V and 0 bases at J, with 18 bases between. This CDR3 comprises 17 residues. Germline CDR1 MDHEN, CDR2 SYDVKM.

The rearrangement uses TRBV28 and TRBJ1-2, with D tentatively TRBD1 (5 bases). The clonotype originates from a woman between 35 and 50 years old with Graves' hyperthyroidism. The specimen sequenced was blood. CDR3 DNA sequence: TGTGCCAGCAGTTCACCAGAGGGGAACGTGGCTAACTATGGCTACACCTTC. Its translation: CASSSPEGNVANYGYTF.